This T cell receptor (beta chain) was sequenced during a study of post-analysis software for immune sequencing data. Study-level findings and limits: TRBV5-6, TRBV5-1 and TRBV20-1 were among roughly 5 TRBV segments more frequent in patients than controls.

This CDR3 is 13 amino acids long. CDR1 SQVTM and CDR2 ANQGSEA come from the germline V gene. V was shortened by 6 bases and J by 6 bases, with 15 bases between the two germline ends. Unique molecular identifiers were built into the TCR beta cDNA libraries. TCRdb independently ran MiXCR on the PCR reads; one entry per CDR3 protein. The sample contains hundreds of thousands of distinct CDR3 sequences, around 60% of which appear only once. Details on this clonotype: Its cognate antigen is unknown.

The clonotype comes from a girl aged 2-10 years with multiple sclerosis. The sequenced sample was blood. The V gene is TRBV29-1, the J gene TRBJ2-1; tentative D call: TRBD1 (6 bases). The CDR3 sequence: CSVTQGPGNEQFF. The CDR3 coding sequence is TGCAGCGTGACCCAGGGGCCTGGCAATGAGCAGTTCTTC.